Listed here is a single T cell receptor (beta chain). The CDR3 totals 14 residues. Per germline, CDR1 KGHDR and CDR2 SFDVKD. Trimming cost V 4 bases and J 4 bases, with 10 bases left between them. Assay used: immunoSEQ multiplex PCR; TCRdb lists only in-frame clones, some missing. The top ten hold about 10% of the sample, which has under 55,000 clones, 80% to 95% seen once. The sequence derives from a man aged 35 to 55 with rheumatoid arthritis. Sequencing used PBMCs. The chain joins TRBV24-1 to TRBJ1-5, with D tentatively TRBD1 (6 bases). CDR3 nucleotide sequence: TGTGCCACCAGTGACGGGACATCAAATCAGCCCCAGCATTTT. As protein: CATSDGTSNQPQHF.